The 21 T cell receptor beta chains below come from one sample, sequenced in a study of blood T cell repertoires in COVID-19. Sequencing was performed with immunoSEQ multiplex PCR; in TCRdb, only in-frame clones are kept and a portion is missing. The sample lists about 140,000 clones, about 80% occurring once. Sequenced sample: peripheral blood. The receptors were gathered from a woman aged 60-75 years with acute or convalescent COVID-19.

The rearrangement joins TRBV27 to TRBJ2-1, with 10 positions matching TRBD2. Germline assignment: CDR1 MNHEY and CDR2 SMNVEV (reference sequence). This CDR3 contains 15 residues. V gave up 3 bases and J gave up 10 bases; unmatched junction bases: 9. The CDR3 loop is CASSLWLAGGLEQFF. In DNA, the CDR3 is TGTGCCAGCAGTTTGTGGTTAGCGGGAGGATTAGAGCAGTTCTTC.

This clone was seen just once. An end of the junction differs from the germline gene, which may be a read error. The chain carries TRBV7-7 and TRBJ1-5, with 9 bases aligning to TRBD1. CDR1 SSHAT and CDR2 FNYEAQ come from the germline V gene (reference sequence). This CDR3 is built from 13 residues. Here the CDR3 reads CASSRDRDQPQHF. The CDR3 bases are TGTGCTAGCAGCCGGGACAGGGACCAGCCCCAGCATTTT.

J is TRBJ2-2 and V is TRBV11-2; 8 bases line up with TRBD2. Germline CDR1 is SGHAT and CDR2 is FQNNGV. The CDR3 consists of 16 residues. The ends lost 7 bases at V and 3 bases at J; junction bases unmatched: 10. DNA for the CDR3: TGTGCCAGCATCCAATCCTCAGCGGGAGACACCGGGGAGCTGTTTTTT. Translated, it gives CASIQSSAGDTGELFF.

This chain links TRBV4-1 with TRBJ2-5; D possibly corresponds to TRBD2 (6 bases). This CDR3 has 13 residues. V was pared by 3 bases and J by 7 bases, with 12 bases between. Germline V gives CDR1 MGHRA, CDR2 YSYEKL. In DNA form, the CDR3 reads TGCGCCAGCAGCCAGGGTGGGGAGGTGACCCAGTACTTC. Translation gives CASSQGGEVTQYF.

In regard to this clone: Additional DNA sequences in this sample encode the identical CDR3. The chain couples TRBV2 to TRBJ2-7; D is ambiguous. The CDR3 has 13 amino acids. Germline V gene sequence: CDR1 SNHLY, CDR2 FYNNEI. V was trimmed by 3 bases and J by 2 bases, leaving 8 bases between them. The CDR3 loop is CASSDGGAYEQYF. DNA of the CDR3: TGTGCCAGCAGTGATGGTGGAGCCTACGAGCAGTACTTC.

The chain has TRBV4-3 and TRBJ1-2, with a tentative D call TRBD1 (6 bases). The CDR3 loop spans 15 amino acids. The germline V gene has CDR1 LGHNA and CDR2 YSLEER. Trimming cost V 0 bases and J 8 bases, with 16 bases left between them. The CDR3 bases are TGCGCCAGCAGCCAAGATGGCGGGGGGCGGGGAGGCTACACCTTC. Translating gives CASSQDGGGRGGYTF.

The chain employs TRBV2 and TRBJ2-3; 14 positions match TRBD2. V shed 6 bases and J 4 bases; nucleotides not matched to a gene: 6. The germline V gene has CDR1 SNHLY and CDR2 FYNNEI. The CDR3 length is 16 residues. CDR3 sequence reads: CASRVTSGRAPDTQYF. CDR3 sequence (DNA): TGTGCCAGCAGGGTGACTAGCGGGAGGGCCCCAGATACGCAGTATTTT.

The chain uses TRBV18 and TRBJ1-1, with 7 bases identical to TRBD1. The CDR3 loop spans 14 amino acids. The J segment lost 2 bases and the V segment lost 4 bases, leaving 4 bases of the junction unmatched. The germline CDR1 and CDR2 sequences are KGHSH and LQKENI. The CDR3 coding sequence is TGTGCCAGCTCACTCAACAGGGGAAACACTGAAGCTTTCTTT. It specifies CASSLNRGNTEAFF.

The rearrangement links TRBV7-9 to TRBJ1-1; no clear D gene. V was pared by 3 bases and J by 0 bases, with 11 bases between. CDR1 and CDR2 from the germline V gene are SEHNR and FQNEAQ (reference sequence). The CDR3 contains 15 residues. CDR3: CASSFATVMNTEAFF. CDR3 bases: TGTGCCAGCAGCTTCGCAACGGTTATGAACACTGAAGCTTTCTTT.

The chain links TRBV19 to TRBJ2-2, with 11 positions matching TRBD2. Germline V gene sequence: CDR1 LNHDA, CDR2 SQIVND (reference sequence). The CDR3 spans 17 residues. The J segment lost 4 bases and the V segment lost 5 bases, leaving 9 bases of the junction unmatched. The CDR3 is CASSGDGTSGITGELFF. The CDR3 DNA is TGTGCCAGTAGTGGAGATGGGACTAGCGGCATCACCGGGGAGCTGTTTTTT.

The J gene is TRBJ1-2, the V gene TRBV6-5, with D possibly matching TRBD1 (6 bases). Germline CDR1 MNHEY, CDR2 SVGAGI. V was trimmed by 6 bases and J by 8 bases, leaving 10 bases between them. The CDR3 sequence is 11 residues long. This chain's CDR3 is CASRRGGGYTF. The CDR3 coding sequence is TGTGCCAGCAGGAGAGGGGGAGGCTACACCTTC.

V and J are TRBV15 and TRBJ2-7; D possibly corresponds to TRBD1 (5 bases). Germline CDR1 reads LNHNV; CDR2 reads YYDKDF (reference sequence). This CDR3 comprises 16 residues. The V and J ends lost 1 base and 3 bases respectively, with 16 bases between them. Here the CDR3 DNA reads TGTGCCACCAGCAGAGCCGAACAGGACCCCTACTACGAGCAGTACTTC. Its protein is CATSRAEQDPYYEQYF. The whole variable domain, remainder taken from reference TRBV15 and TRBJ2-7, is DAMVIQNPRYQVTQFGKPVTLSCSQTLNHNVMYWYQQKSSQAPKLLFHYYDKDFNNEADTPDNFQSRRPNTSFCFLDIRSPGLGDTAMYLCATSRAEQDPYYEQYFGPGTRLTVT.

The chain links TRBV3-1 (or the pseudogene TRBV3-2) to TRBJ2-2; 15 bases match TRBD2. The CDR3 extends over 18 amino acids. Trimming took 8 bases from V and 7 from J; bases not matched to a gene: 14. Germline CDR1 reads LGHDT; CDR2 reads YNNKEL (reference sequence). CDR3 in DNA: TGTGCCAGCTTACCCTCCGGACTAGCGGGAGGGCCCTTCGGGGAGCTGTTTTTT. Translation gives CASLPSGLAGGPFGELFF.

The chain employs TRBV28 and TRBJ1-1; D is uncertain. V gave up 5 bases and J gave up 4 bases, with 14 bases separating them. Looked up from germline, CDR1 is MDHEN and CDR2 is SYDVKM. The CDR3 has 14 amino acids. The DNA for the CDR3 is TGTGCCAGCAGTCTAGGTACCGTGCCCACTGAAGCTTTCTTT. Translation gives CASSLGTVPTEAFF. Using reference TRBV28 and TRBJ1-1 for the parts outside the CDR3, the full variable domain is DVKVTQSSRYLVKRTGEKVFLECVQDMDHENMFWYRQDPGLGLRLIYFSYDVKMKEKGDIPEGYSVSREKKERFSLILESASTNQTSMYLCASSLGTVPTEAFFGQGTRLTVV.

The rearrangement joins TRBV29-1 to TRBJ2-7; D is uncertain. Germline CDR1 is SQVTM and CDR2 is ANQGSEA. V lost 2 bases, J lost 0 bases, and 5 bases lay in between. The CDR3 loop spans 12 amino acids. The CDR3 reads CSVELPSYEQYF. Here the CDR3 DNA reads TGCAGCGTTGAACTACCCTCCTACGAGCAGTACTTC.

This clone was observed once. This chain joins TRBV28 and TRBJ2-1; unclear D gene. The CDR3 covers 12 residues. Germline loops: CDR1 MDHEN, CDR2 SYDVKM. V lost 6 bases and J lost 2, with 5 bases in between. Here the CDR3 DNA reads TGTGCCAGCAGCCGTACCTACAATGAGCAGTTCTTC. This translates into CASSRTYNEQFF.

The chain couples TRBV5-1 to TRBJ2-7; TRBD1 might be the D (6 bases). This CDR3 comprises 16 residues. CDR1 and CDR2 from the germline V gene are SGHRS and YFSETQ. V was trimmed by 2 bases and J by 3 bases, leaving 18 bases between them. The chain's CDR3 is CASSFSLGQTIYEQYF. For the CDR3, the DNA is TGCGCCAGCAGCTTTTCTCTTGGACAGACCATCTACGAGCAGTACTTC.

The rearrangement joins TRBV15 to TRBJ2-5; D is possibly TRBD2 (6 bases). The V and J ends lost 0 bases and 2 bases respectively, with 7 bases between them. The CDR3 is made up of 14 amino acids. Germline-derived CDR1 and CDR2 are LNHNV and YYDKDF (reference sequence). CDR3: CATSRDRGQETQYF. The CDR3 nucleotides read TGTGCCACCAGCAGAGATCGGGGGCAAGAGACCCAGTACTTC.

The genes are TRBV9 and TRBJ2-3; 12 bases line up with TRBD2. The CDR3 spans 15 residues. V shed 4 bases, J shed 6 bases, and the junction held 6 bases outside the gene matches. Germline CDR1 SGDLS, CDR2 YYNGEE. CDR3 residues: CASSPLTSGSDTQYF. CDR3 DNA: TGTGCCAGCAGCCCCCTGACTAGCGGGAGTGATACGCAGTATTTT.

The rearrangement joins TRBV18 to TRBJ1-1; 7 nucleotides match TRBD1. Losses at the gene ends were 4 bases for V and 8 bases for J; bases not matched to a gene: 7. The germline V gene encodes CDR1 KGHSH and CDR2 LQKENI. This CDR3 comprises 13 residues. The CDR3 nucleotides are TGTGCCAGCTCACTTAACACAGGGGCCGAAGCTTTCTTT. This encodes CASSLNTGAEAFF.

This chain uses TRBV27 with TRBJ2-1; D is possibly TRBD2 (6 bases). Germline CDR1 and CDR2: MNHEY and SMNVEV (reference sequence). The CDR3 consists of 15 residues. Trimming took 2 bases from V and 4 from J, leaving 12 bases between them. In nucleotides, the CDR3 is TGTGCCAGCAGTTTAGGGGGGAGTCGGTACAATGAGCAGTTCTTC. Amino acids: CASSLGGSRYNEQFF.